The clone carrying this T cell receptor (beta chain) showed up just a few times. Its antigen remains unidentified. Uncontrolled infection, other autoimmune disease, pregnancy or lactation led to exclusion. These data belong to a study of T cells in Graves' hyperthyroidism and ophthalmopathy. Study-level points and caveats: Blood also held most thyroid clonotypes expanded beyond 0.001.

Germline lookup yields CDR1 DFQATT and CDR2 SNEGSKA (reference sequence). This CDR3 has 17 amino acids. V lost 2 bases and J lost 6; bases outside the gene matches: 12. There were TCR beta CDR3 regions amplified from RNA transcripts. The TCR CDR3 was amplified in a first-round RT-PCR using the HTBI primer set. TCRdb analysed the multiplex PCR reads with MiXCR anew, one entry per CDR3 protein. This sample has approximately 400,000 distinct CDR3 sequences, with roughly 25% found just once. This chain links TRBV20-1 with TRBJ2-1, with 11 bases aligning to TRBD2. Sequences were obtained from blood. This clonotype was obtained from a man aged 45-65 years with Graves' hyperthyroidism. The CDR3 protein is CSARHPLTSGISNEQFF. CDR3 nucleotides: TGCAGTGCTAGACACCCACTGACTAGCGGGATAAGCAATGAGCAGTTCTTC.